These T cell receptor beta chains were read from a single sample in a study of CD8 T cells in Susac syndrome. TCRdb called the immunoSEQ multiplex PCR reads again in MiXCR, with one record for every CDR3 protein. The table lists about 120,000 distinct CDR3 sequences, about 92% of them singletons, with 0.093% in the top ten. Sequencing input: CD4+ T cells from PBMCs. The receptors here all came from a human donor with multiple sclerosis. Both conserved end residues are part of each CDR3. D genes are given only for firm matches. Rows give clone size only sometimes, using once, few, many, or a class for an expanded clone.

>-|-|TRBV4-3|TRBJ1-2
CASSRRDGYGYTF
TGCGCCAGCAGCAGACGGGACGGCTATGGCTACACCTTC
>-|-|TRBV10-3|TRBJ1-6
CAISREGSPLHF
TGTGCCATCAGTAGGGAGGGATCACCCCTCCACTTT
>once|TRBD1|TRBV2|TRBJ1-1
CATGQGLLLEAFF
TGTGCCACCGGACAGGGGCTTCTCCTTGAAGCTTTCTTT
>-|TRBD1|TRBV20-1|TRBJ1-2
CSAIRQGVRTTGYTF
TGCAGTGCCATCCGACAGGGGGTCCGTACGACTGGCTACACCTTC
>-|-|TRBV15|TRBJ2-7
CATSRGYEQYF
TGTGCCACCAGCAGGGGCTACGAGCAGTACTTC
>-|TRBD1|TRBV24-1|TRBJ1-5
CATSDPPDREDDQPQHF
TGTGCCACCAGTGACCCTCCGGACAGGGAAGACGATCAGCCCCAGCATTTT
>-|-|TRBV21-1|TRBJ2-5
CASTSGQGTQETQYF
TGTGCCAGCACCTCGGGACAGGGGACTCAAGAGACCCAGTACTTC
>-|-|TRBV4-2|TRBJ1-2
CASSQVSDPRYGYTF
TGTGCCAGCAGCCAAGTGTCCGATCCTAGGTATGGCTACACCTTC
>-|-|TRBV5-4|TRBJ2-4
CASSLGGPAKNIQYF
TGTGCCAGCAGCCTGGGTGGGCCGGCCAAAAACATTCAGTACTTC
>-|TRBD1|TRBV9|TRBJ2-5
CASSPRQGNQIETQYF
TGTGCCAGCAGCCCCCGACAGGGGAATCAGATTGAGACCCAGTACTTC
>-|-|TRBV18|TRBJ2-2
CASSPQQEAGELFF
TGTGCCAGCTCACCTCAACAGGAGGCCGGGGAGCTGTTTTTT
>-|-|TRBV12-5|TRBJ1-1
CASGTRTEEAFF
TGTGCTAGTGGTACACGGACAGAAGAAGCTTTCTTT
>-|TRBD1|TRBV5-1|TRBJ1-1
CASSPGQGMNTEAFF
TGCGCCAGCAGCCCGGGACAGGGAATGAACACTGAAGCTTTCTTT
>-|TRBD1|TRBV6-6|TRBJ2-5
CASSSGQGKLETQYF
TGTGCCAGCAGCTCCGGACAGGGTAAACTAGAGACCCAGTACTTC
>-|-|TRBV2|TRBJ1-1
CASSAARGTEAFF
TGTGCCAGCAGTGCGGCGAGGGGCACTGAAGCTTTCTTT
>-|-|TRBV20-1|TRBJ1-1
CSAPGQRNTEAFF
TGCAGTGCCCCTGGACAGAGGAACACTGAAGCTTTCTTT
>-|TRBD1|TRBV19|TRBJ2-7
CASRPGTGYSYEQYF
TGTGCCAGTAGGCCCGGGACAGGGTACTCCTACGAGCAGTACTTC
>few|-|TRBV3-1|TRBJ2-7
CASSPGSYEQYF
TGTGCCAGCAGCCCTGGCTCCTACGAGCAGTACTTC
>-|-|TRBV7-2|TRBJ2-5
CASSSSVQETQYF
TGTGCCAGCAGCTCCTCCGTCCAAGAGACCCAGTACTTC
>-|-|TRBV18|TRBJ2-2
CASSPRLDSANTGELFF
TGTGCCAGCTCACCCAGACTTGACAGTGCGAACACCGGGGAGCTGTTTTTT
>once|-|TRBV5-6|TRBJ2-5
CASNTGVYYQETQYF
TGTGCCAGCAACACGGGGGTATACTACCAAGAGACCCAGTACTTC
>-|TRBD2|TRBV20-1|TRBJ2-3
CSATGLAGGRADTQYF
TGCAGTGCTACGGGACTAGCGGGGGGGCGGGCAGATACGCAGTATTTT
>-|-|TRBV3-1|TRBJ1-1
CASRLGNTEAFF
TGTGCCAGCCGGTTGGGTAACACTGAAGCTTTCTTT
>-|TRBD1|TRBV2|TRBJ1-6
CASSEGQWNSPLHF
TGTGCCAGCAGTGAGGGACAGTGGAATTCACCCCTCCACTTT
>-|-|TRBV27|TRBJ1-3
CASSLKGWGGNTIYF
TGTGCCAGCAGTTTAAAGGGCTGGGGTGGAAACACCATATATTTT
>-|-|TRBV7-2|TRBJ2-3
CASSLTRAVGTDTQYF
TGTGCCAGCAGCCTGACCAGGGCAGTGGGCACAGATACGCAGTATTTT
>-|-|TRBV6-4|TRBJ2-3
CASSDSRESGTDTQYF
TGTGCCAGCAGTGACTCCAGGGAGTCTGGGACAGATACGCAGTATTTT
>-|-|TRBV19|TRBJ1-2
CASTTSGYGYTF
TGTGCCAGTACTACATCAGGGTATGGCTACACCTTC
>-|-|TRBV3-1|TRBJ1-2
CASSLRDIYGYTF
TGTGCCAGCAGCCTCCGGGACATCTATGGCTACACCTTC
>-|TRBD1|TRBV18|TRBJ2-5
CASSPDRGLWETQYF
TGTGCCAGCTCACCGGACAGGGGGCTCTGGGAGACCCAGTACTTC
>-|-|TRBV6-1|TRBJ1-1
CATYWVRDTEAFF
TGTGCCACCTATTGGGTAAGGGATACTGAAGCTTTCTTT
>-|TRBD1|TRBV3-1|TRBJ2-7
CAVGQGLYEQYF
TGTGCCGTGGGACAGGGGCTCTACGAGCAGTACTTC
>once|-|TRBV12-3/TRBV12-4|TRBJ1-6
CASSLRGELTNSPLHF
TGTGCCAGCAGTTTACGGGGGGAACTAACCAATTCACCCCTCCACTTT
>-|-|TRBV4-3|TRBJ1-6
CASSRAGGDNSPLHF
TGCGCCAGCAGCCGCGCAGGAGGAGATAATTCACCCCTCCACTTT
>-|-|TRBV18|TRBJ2-1
CASSPPTPVGNEQFF
TGTGCCAGCTCACCACCAACGCCGGTGGGTAATGAGCAGTTCTTC
>-|-|TRBV7-9|TRBJ1-4
CASSLSRANEKLFF
TGTGCCAGCAGCTTAAGCAGGGCCAATGAAAAACTGTTTTTT
>-|TRBD2|TRBV20-1|TRBJ2-3
CSARRVIAGGPTDTQYF
TGCAGTGCTAGAAGGGTGATAGCGGGGGGGCCGACAGATACGCAGTATTTT
>-|-|TRBV4-1|TRBJ2-2
CASSRARELFF
TGCGCCAGCAGCCGGGCGCGGGAGCTGTTTTTT
>-|-|TRBV11-2|TRBJ2-7
CASSIQGTNYEQYF
TGTGCCAGCAGCATTCAGGGGACTAACTACGAGCAGTACTTC
>-|-|TRBV7-2|TRBJ2-7
CASSLNSEQYF
TGTGCCAGCAGCTTGAATTCCGAGCAGTACTTC
>-|-|TRBV30|TRBJ1-5
CAWSEGWQGNQPQHF
TGTGCCTGGAGTGAAGGGTGGCAGGGCAATCAGCCCCAGCATTTT
>-|TRBD1|TRBV18|TRBJ1-6
CASSPTGESPLHF
TGTGCCAGCTCACCTACAGGGGAATCACCCCTCCACTTT
>-|-|TRBV4-3|TRBJ1-2
CASSLTAGYSPYGYTF
TGCGCCAGCAGCTTGACGGCAGGGTACAGCCCCTATGGCTACACCTTC
>-|-|TRBV30|TRBJ1-5
CAWSTLKVSQPQHF
TGTGCCTGGAGTACCTTGAAGGTTTCTCAGCCCCAGCATTTT
>-|-|TRBV4-3|TRBJ2-5
CASSQRLEGGETQYF
TGCGCCAGCAGCCAACGACTCGAAGGGGGGGAGACCCAGTACTTC
>-|-|TRBV5-1|TRBJ2-6
CASSPPECAGANVLTF
TGCGCCAGCAGCCCACCGGAGTGTGCCGGGGCCAACGTCCTGACTTTC
>-|-|TRBV6-2/TRBV6-3|TRBJ2-7
CASGQSSYEQYF
TGTGCCAGCGGACAGTCGTCCTACGAGCAGTACTTC
>-|-|TRBV20-1|TRBJ1-5
CSARAGSIGPTSNQPQHF
TGCAGTGCTAGGGCGGGTAGTATTGGCCCGACGAGTAATCAGCCCCAGCATTTT
>-|-|TRBV5-4|TRBJ2-4
CASSPNLGGTDIQYF
TGTGCCAGCAGCCCGAACCTCGGGGGTACGGACATTCAGTACTTC
>-|TRBD1|TRBV24-1|TRBJ2-7
CATSDPGQGHEQYF
TGTGCCACCAGTGATCCGGGACAGGGCCACGAGCAGTACTTC
>-|-|TRBV29-1|TRBJ1-3
CSVGGLPWGGNTIYF
TGCAGCGTCGGAGGACTCCCATGGGGTGGAAACACCATATATTTT
>-|-|TRBV7-8|TRBJ2-1
CASSLLGASNEQFF
TGTGCCAGCAGCCTGCTTGGGGCCTCCAATGAGCAGTTCTTC
>few|-|TRBV14|TRBJ1-1
CASSSRKGRPGNTEAFF
TGTGCCAGCAGTTCCAGAAAGGGGCGTCCCGGGAACACTGAAGCTTTCTTT
>-|-|TRBV11-2|TRBJ2-1
CASSSPRGSRNEQFF
TGTGCCAGCAGCTCCCCCCGGGGTAGCAGGAATGAGCAGTTCTTC
>-|-|TRBV6-2/TRBV6-3|TRBJ2-7
CASKYFRASYEQYF
TGTGCCAGCAAGTATTTCAGGGCGTCCTACGAGCAGTACTTC
>once|-|TRBV30|TRBJ2-7
CAARGLLGYEQYF
TGTGCCGCAAGGGGCTTACTAGGCTACGAGCAGTACTTC
>-|TRBD2|TRBV6-2/TRBV6-3|TRBJ2-1
CASSPAGGRNEQFF
TGTGCCAGCAGTCCGGCGGGGGGGCGCAATGAGCAGTTCTTC
>-|-|TRBV5-1|TRBJ2-7
CASSQGDGSYEQYF
TGCGCCAGCAGCCAAGGGGACGGATCCTACGAGCAGTACTTC
>-|TRBD2|TRBV7-2|TRBJ2-5
CASSLTGTSGVETQYF
TGTGCCAGCAGCTTAACCGGGACTAGCGGGGTAGAGACCCAGTACTTC